Sequencing of this TCR beta chain was carried out in a study of T cells in Graves' hyperthyroidism and ophthalmopathy. V lost 3 bases and J lost 3, with 12 bases in between. The CDR3 runs to 14 residues. The germline CDR1 and CDR2 sequences are KGHSH and LQKENI. This clonotype has ten or more counts. Researchers took RNA transcripts and amplified the TCR beta CDR3 regions from them. HTBI primers were employed in a first-round RT-PCR of the TCR CDR3. TCRdb used MiXCR to reprocess the multiplex PCR reads, holding one entry per CDR3 protein. This table holds about 600,000 distinct CDR3 sequences, about a sixth found once.

Sequencing was done on a sample of blood. This TCR derives from a woman aged 40 to 49 with Graves' ophthalmopathy. V is TRBV18 and J is TRBJ2-7, with D perhaps matching TRBD1 (5 bases). The CDR3 reads CASSPLGQNYEQYF. Here the CDR3 DNA reads TGTGCCAGCTCACCTTTAGGACAAAACTACGAGCAGTACTTC.